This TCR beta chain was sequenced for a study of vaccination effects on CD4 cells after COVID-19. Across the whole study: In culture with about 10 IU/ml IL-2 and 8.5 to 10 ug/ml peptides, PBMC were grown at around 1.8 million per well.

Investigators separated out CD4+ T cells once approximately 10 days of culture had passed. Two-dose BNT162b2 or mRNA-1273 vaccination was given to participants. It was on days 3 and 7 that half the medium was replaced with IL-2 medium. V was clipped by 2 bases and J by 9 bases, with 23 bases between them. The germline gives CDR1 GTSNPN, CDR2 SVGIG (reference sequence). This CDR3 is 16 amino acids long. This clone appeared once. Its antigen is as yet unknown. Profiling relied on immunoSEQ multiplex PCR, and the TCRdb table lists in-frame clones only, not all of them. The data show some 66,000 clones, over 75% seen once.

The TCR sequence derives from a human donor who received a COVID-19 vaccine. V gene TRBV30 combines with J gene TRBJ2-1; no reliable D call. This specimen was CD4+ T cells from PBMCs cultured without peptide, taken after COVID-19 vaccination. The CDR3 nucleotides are TGTGCCTGGAGTCACCAAGCCTCCGGTCCCCCTCCTGAGCAGTTCTTC. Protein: CAWSHQASGPPPEQFF.